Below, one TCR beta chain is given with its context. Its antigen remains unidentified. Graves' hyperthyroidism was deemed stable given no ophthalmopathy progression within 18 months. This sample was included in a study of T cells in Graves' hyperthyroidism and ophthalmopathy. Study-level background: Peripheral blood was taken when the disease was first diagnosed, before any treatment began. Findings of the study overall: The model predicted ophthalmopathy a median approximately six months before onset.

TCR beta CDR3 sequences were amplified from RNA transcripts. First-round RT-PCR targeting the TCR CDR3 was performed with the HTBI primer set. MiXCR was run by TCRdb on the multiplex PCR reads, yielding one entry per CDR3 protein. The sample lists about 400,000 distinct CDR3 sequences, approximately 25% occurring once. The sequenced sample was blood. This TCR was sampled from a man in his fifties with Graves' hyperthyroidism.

CDR3 coding DNA: TGCAGTGCTAGCGCTAACAGCGGGGATCCAGATACGCAGTATTTT. Translation: CSASANSGDPDTQYF. V usage is TRBV20-1 and J usage is TRBJ2-3, with 7 bases aligning to TRBD2. The CDR3 runs 15 residues. J gave up 4 bases and V 3 bases, and 10 bases lay outside the gene matches. In germline, CDR1 is DFQATT, CDR2 SNEGSKA (reference sequence).